This entry lists 17 T cell receptor beta chains sequenced from one sample in a study of control samples from healthy donors and cancer patients. Sequencing used immunoSEQ multiplex PCR; TCRdb keeps in-frame clones, though not all of them. The sample consists of about 61,000 clones, nearly 90% of them appearing once. Sequenced material: PBMCs. The receptors here all came from a man in his sixties with colorectal cancer.

The chain carries TRBV27 and TRBJ2-1, with D uncertain. V was cut by 6 bases and J by 0 bases, with 15 bases left in between. Germline V CDR1 and CDR2: MNHEY, SMNVEV (reference sequence). The CDR3 has 16 amino acids. CDR3 in amino acids: CASRHRLRSSYNEQFF. The CDR3 coding sequence is TGTGCCAGCAGACACAGACTCCGATCCTCCTACAATGAGCAGTTCTTC.

Remarks on this clone: Additional DNA sequences in this sample encode the identical CDR3. V gene TRBV18 combines with J gene TRBJ2-7, with D unclear. V lost 2 bases, J lost 0 bases, and 11 bases lay in between. The length of the CDR3 is 15 residues. In germline, CDR1 is KGHSH, CDR2 LQKENI. The CDR3 protein is CASSPEVSVSYEQYF. In DNA, the CDR3 is TGTGCCAGCTCACCAGAAGTCAGCGTCTCCTACGAGCAGTACTTC.

The chain has TRBV6-5 and TRBJ1-1; no firm D call. The CDR3 runs to 12 residues. Germline loops: CDR1 MNHEY, CDR2 SVGAGI. The germline V and J ends were trimmed by 6 bases and 0 bases, with 5 bases remaining between them. CDR3 sequence reads: CASRNVNTEAFF. As DNA, the CDR3 is TGTGCCAGCAGAAACGTGAACACTGAAGCTTTCTTT.

This chain joins TRBV4-2 and TRBJ2-1, with a weak D call TRBD2 (6 bases). Trimming pared 4 bases from V and 0 bases from J, leaving 10 bases between. Germline V CDR1 and CDR2: LGHNA, YNFKEQ. CDR3 size: 15 residues. In nucleotides, the CDR3 is TGTGCCAGCAGCCGAGCCGGGAGCTCCTACAATGAGCAGTTCTTC. Translated: CASSRAGSSYNEQFF.

Notes on this clone: The junction and the germline gene differ at one end; a read error may be behind it. This rearrangement joins TRBV3-1 (or the pseudogene TRBV3-2) to TRBJ2-1; perhaps TRBD2 as D (5 bases). There are 14 residues in the CDR3. CDR1 is LGHDT, CDR2 YNNKEL, per germline (reference sequence). CDR3 DNA sequence: TGTGCCAGCAGCCAAGGGACTTCCTTCAATGAGCAGTTCTTC. Encoded protein: CASSQGTSFNEQFF.

The rearrangement uses TRBV7-9 and TRBJ2-7, with D possibly called TRBD1 or TRBD2 (5 bases each). Germline values: CDR1 SEHNR, CDR2 FQNEAQ (reference sequence). Trimming removed 1 base at V and 6 bases at J, with 10 bases between. There are 13 residues in the CDR3. CDR3 in amino acids: CASSLGPGTEQYF. DNA of the CDR3: TGTGCCAGCAGCTTAGGACCAGGGACCGAGCAGTACTTC. Looking up the rest from reference TRBV7-9 and TRBJ2-7 gives the full variable domain: DTGVSQNPRHKITKRGQNVTFRCDPISEHNRLYWYRQTLGQGPEFLTYFQNEAQLEKSRLLSDRFSAERPKGSFSTLEIQRTEQGDSAMYLCASSLGPGTEQYFGPGTRLTVT.

The gene calls are TRBV6-5 and TRBJ1-3; D remains unclear. Between the trimmed V and J ends, which lost 8 bases and 2 bases, there was a span of 10 bases. In germline, CDR1 is MNHEY, CDR2 SVGAGI. The CDR3 is 13 amino acids. CDR3 bases: TGTGCCAGCGGGAGCGGACCTGGAAACACCATATATTTT. This sequence encodes CASGSGPGNTIYF.

The chain links TRBV27 to TRBJ2-3; TRBD2 aligns across 10 bases. V lost 3 bases and J lost 7; bases outside the gene matches: 10. The CDR3 covers 16 residues. Looked up from germline, CDR1 is MNHEY and CDR2 is SMNVEV (reference sequence). The CDR3 DNA is TGTGCCAGCAGTTTCCTTGAGCGGGGGGGCTTTAATACGCAGTATTTT. Its protein is CASSFLERGGFNTQYF.

The chain is built from TRBV9 and TRBJ2-7, with 7 bases matching TRBD2. Germline CDR1 reads SGDLS; CDR2 reads YYNGEE. The trim removed 2 bases at V and 1 base at J, leaving 0 bases unmatched. This CDR3 has 13 amino acids. CDR3 nucleotides: TGTGCCAGCAGCGTTAGCGGGTCCTACGAGCAGTACTTC. It translates to CASSVSGSYEQYF.

This chain uses TRBV19 with TRBJ2-1, with 8 nucleotides matching TRBD2. CDR1 and CDR2 from the germline V gene are LNHDA and SQIVND (reference sequence). With V trimmed by 0 bases and J by 3 bases, 10 bases remained unmatched. The CDR3 loop spans 18 amino acids. This chain's CDR3 is CASSIDGGELAVYNEQFF. The CDR3 DNA sequence: TGTGCCAGTAGTATAGATGGGGGGGAACTAGCGGTCTACAATGAGCAGTTCTTC.

The V and J genes are TRBV9 and TRBJ2-4; 10 bases align to TRBD2. This CDR3 contains 16 residues. Trimming took 4 bases from V and 0 from J; bases not matched to a gene: 4. Germline loops: CDR1 SGDLS, CDR2 YYNGEE. CDR3 sequence reads: CASSPGLAEAKNIQYF. CDR3 nucleotides: TGTGCCAGCAGCCCTGGACTAGCGGAAGCCAAAAACATTCAGTACTTC.

The chain has TRBV29-1 and TRBJ2-5; TRBD2 agrees at 9 bases. This CDR3 has 14 amino acids. Germline V gene sequence: CDR1 SQVTM, CDR2 ANQGSEA. The J segment lost 5 bases and the V segment lost 4 bases, leaving 8 bases of the junction unmatched. Here the CDR3 DNA reads TGCAGCGTTGTGCCCAGCGGGGGGCGGGAGACCCAGTACTTC. Its translation is CSVVPSGGRETQYF.

The J gene is TRBJ1-6, the V gene TRBV5-4; TRBD1 matches at 8 bases. In germline, CDR1 is SGHNT, CDR2 YYREEE (reference sequence). The CDR3 totals 16 residues. Germline trimming cut 1 base from V and 10 bases from J; bases unmatched to any gene: 10. CDR3 protein: CASSLRGRDRQSPLHF. In DNA form, the CDR3 reads TGTGCCAGCAGCTTGAGAGGGAGGGACAGGCAATCACCCCTCCACTTT.

This sequence joins TRBV12-3 or TRBV12-4 and TRBJ2-5; D is unclear. V lost 3 bases and J lost 4, with 6 bases in between. The CDR3 covers 12 residues. CDR3 region: CASSFLGETQYF. In DNA form, the CDR3 reads TGTGCCAGCAGTTTTCTGGGAGAGACCCAGTACTTC.

The chain uses TRBV5-5 and TRBJ1-2; D uncertain. The CDR3 runs to 15 residues. Trimming cost V 0 bases and J 5 bases, with 14 bases left between them. Germline V CDR1 and CDR2: SGHKS, YYEKEE (reference sequence). The CDR3 loop is CASSLGANMEYGYTF. CDR3 bases: TGTGCCAGCAGCTTGGGGGCCAATATGGAATATGGCTACACCTTC.

This chain links TRBV30 with TRBJ1-2, with TRBD1 as a possible D gene (6 bases). Germline lookup yields CDR1 GTSNPN and CDR2 SVGIG (reference sequence). Trimming removed 0 bases from V and 6 bases from J, with 8 bases in between. The CDR3 totals 12 residues. CDR3 coding DNA: TGTGCCTGGAGTGTCCACAGGGATGGCTACACCTTC. Translation: CAWSVHRDGYTF.

This rearrangement joins TRBV30 to TRBJ2-3, with a possible D match to TRBD1 (6 bases). The CDR3 consists of 16 residues. CDR1 and CDR2 from the germline V gene are GTSNPN and SVGIG (reference sequence). Trimming left V 1 base short and J 0 bases short, with 14 bases between. In DNA, the CDR3 is TGTGCCTGGAGTGGTTTAAGAGGGGGAAGCACAGATACGCAGTATTTT. Translation: CAWSGLRGGSTDTQYF.